The 12 T cell receptor beta chains presented below share a single source sample, sequenced in a study of cytomegalovirus exposure and HLA in healthy donors (dated by TCRdb to the late 2010s). Libraries came from the immunoSEQ multiplex PCR assay. For the multiplex PCR, a mixture combining 60 forward primers for TCR Vbeta segments and 13 reverse primers for TCR Jbeta segments was used. TCRdb limited this immuneACCESS table to in-frame rearrangements with V and J called. A share of clones is missing; checked studies link under half to unresolved V genes, and the rest is unexplained. In all, the sample holds about 180,000 clones, and 65% to 85% of those were seen once. The leading ten clones occupy 2% to 2.5% of the sample. The sequencing input was PBMCs. The receptors here all came from a man between 60 and 75 years old in good health and CMV-seronegative.

The genes are TRBV10-2 and TRBJ2-1, with TRBD2 matching over 7 bases. The CDR3 consists of 14 residues. Per germline, CDR1 WSHSY and CDR2 SAAADI. J lost 5 bases, V lost 8 bases, and 9 bases had no gene match. The CDR3 nucleotides read TGCGCCAGCCAGATGGCGGGGGAACACAATGAGCAGTTCTTC. Its protein is CASQMAGEHNEQFF.

The chain links TRBV9 to TRBJ2-2; 10 nucleotides align to TRBD2. V was pared by 3 bases and J by 6 bases, with 5 bases of the junction left unmatched. The CDR3 is 15 amino acids. The germline V gene encodes CDR1 SGDLS and CDR2 YYNGEE. The CDR3 reads CASSERLAGAGELFF. As DNA, the CDR3 is TGTGCCAGCAGCGAGCGCCTAGCGGGAGCCGGGGAGCTGTTTTTT. Full variable domain (remainder filled in from reference TRBV9 and TRBJ2-2): DSGVTQTPKHLITATGQRVTLRCSPRSGDLSVYWYQQSLDQGLQFLIQYYNGEERAKGNILERFSAQQFPDLHSELNLSSLELGDSALYFCASSERLAGAGELFFGEGSRLTVL.

The rearrangement links TRBV6-6 to TRBJ2-2; 8 nucleotides align to TRBD1. Germline assignment: CDR1 MNHNY and CDR2 SVGAGI (reference sequence). V lost 7 bases and J lost 2; bases outside the gene matches: 3. There are 14 residues in the CDR3. CDR3 region: CASTGTGNTGELFF. The CDR3 bases are TGTGCCAGCACCGGGACAGGAAACACCGGGGAGCTGTTTTTT.

The rearrangement joins TRBV7-2 to TRBJ2-3; D unresolved. CDR3 length: 11 amino acids. Trimming stripped 3 bases from V and 5 bases from J, with 3 bases between. The germline V gene has CDR1 SGHTA and CDR2 FQGNSA. This CDR3 reads CASSFKDTQYF. CDR3 in DNA: TGTGCCAGCAGCTTTAAAGATACGCAGTATTTT.

The chain is built from TRBV18 and TRBJ1-3, with TRBD1 as a possible D gene (6 bases). Trimming left V 1 base short and J 0 bases short, with 16 bases between. The CDR3 runs to 18 residues. Germline CDR1 and CDR2: KGHSH and LQKENI. The chain's CDR3 is CASSPLVTGSSSGNTIYF. The CDR3 DNA is TGTGCCAGCTCACCACTCGTTACAGGGAGTAGCTCTGGAAACACCATATATTTT.

This chain uses TRBV28 with TRBJ2-7; 7 nucleotides align to TRBD1. The germline gives CDR1 MDHEN, CDR2 SYDVKM. The trim removed 5 bases at V and 0 bases at J, leaving 10 bases unmatched. The CDR3 has 16 amino acids. The DNA of the CDR3 is TGTGCCAGCAGTACTCGGGGACAGCCCAACTCCTACGAGCAGTACTTC. Translation gives CASSTRGQPNSYEQYF.

This clone was detected once. The same CDR3 also results from other DNA sequences found in this sample. The chain carries TRBV11-2 and TRBJ1-6; 8 nucleotides line up with TRBD1. The CDR3 loop spans 15 amino acids. J lost 6 bases, V lost 1 base, and 2 bases had no gene match. Germline loops: CDR1 SGHAT, CDR2 FQNNGV. The CDR3 spells CASSLGQGSNSPLHF. CDR3 in DNA: TGTGCCAGCAGCTTAGGACAGGGGAGTAATTCACCCCTCCACTTT.

This chain joins TRBV7-2 and TRBJ2-1; possible D gene TRBD2, 5 bases. Trimming removed 5 bases from V and 5 bases from J, with 10 bases in between. This CDR3 is 13 amino acids long. Per germline, CDR1 SGHTA and CDR2 FQGNSA. The CDR3 DNA reads TGTGCCAGCAGCCGTACGGGGAACAATGAGCAGTTCTTC. This codes for CASSRTGNNEQFF.

Concerning this clone itself: This specimen includes other DNA sequences encoding the same CDR3. The V gene is TRBV6-1, the J gene TRBJ1-5; perhaps TRBD1 as D (5 bases). The V end lost 3 bases, the J end lost 4 bases, and 7 bases lay between the germline ends. Germline-derived CDR1 and CDR2 are MNHNS and SASEGT. The CDR3 loop spans 13 amino acids. The CDR3, as DNA: TGTGCCAGCAGTGAGCGGACAAATCAGCCCCAGCATTTT. It codes for CASSERTNQPQHF.

The chain joins TRBV7-9 to TRBJ2-7; TRBD1 matches at 10 bases. V lost 3 bases and J lost 3; bases outside the gene matches: 2. The germline gives CDR1 SEHNR, CDR2 FQNEAQ (reference sequence). This CDR3 is built from 14 residues. The CDR3 here is CASSFRDRGYEQYF. CDR3 DNA: TGTGCCAGCAGCTTCCGGGACAGGGGCTACGAGCAGTACTTC.

V and J are TRBV6-6 and TRBJ2-7; 10 nucleotides align to TRBD2. Trimming at V came to 2 bases and at J to 5 bases, leaving 9 bases not matched to a gene. Germline V lookup: CDR1 MNHNY, CDR2 SVGAGI (reference sequence). The length of the CDR3 is 16 residues. CDR3 residues: CASSYGTGTSVNEQYF. CDR3 DNA: TGTGCCAGCAGTTACGGGACCGGGACTAGCGTCAACGAGCAGTACTTC.

To note about this clone: Mismatch with germline at one junction end may stem from a read error. V and J are TRBV27 and TRBJ1-5; unclear D gene. CDR3 length: 12 amino acids. The germline V gene has CDR1 MNHEY and CDR2 SMNVEV (reference sequence). CDR3 DNA: TGTGCCAGCAGTTCCCTTTGGGAGCCCCAGAATTTT. Protein: CASSSLWEPQNF.